This T cell receptor beta chain was recorded in a study of blood T cell repertoires in COVID-19. Authors' analysis steps: Amplified reference gene primers provided the basis for estimating nucleated cell counts. Profiling relied on immunoSEQ multiplex PCR, and the TCRdb table lists in-frame clones only, not all of them. The V and J calls and the clone size are those of that table, but D and trimming were determined from the DNA. This table has roughly 520,000 clones, 88% appearing once. Participant ages covered roughly 18 to 89 years across about 22 US areas. Participant-reported clinical history was the basis for cohort assignment. Resolution of symptoms, clearance, or two negative PCRs was present in recovered Cohort 3 donors. The sequenced sample was PBMCs or T cells enriched from blood (not recorded which). The sequence came from a middle-aged woman who had recovered from COVID-19.

CDR3 coding DNA: TGTGCCAGCAGCCCGGGACAGACCGCAACTAATGAAAAACTGTTTTTT. Amino acids: CASSPGQTATNEKLFF. The V and J genes are TRBV5-4 and TRBJ1-4, with 7 bases identical to TRBD1. Germline lookup yields CDR1 SGHNT and CDR2 YYREEE (reference sequence). The J segment lost 0 bases and the V segment lost 4 bases, leaving 6 bases of the junction unmatched. This CDR3 has 16 amino acids.